The text below deals with one TCR beta chain. What it recognizes is unknown. This sample is part of a study of cytomegalovirus exposure and HLA in healthy donors. Study as a whole: Earlier findings included some 100 million unique TCR beta sequences obtained from about 170 million T cells.

In germline, CDR1 is MDHEN, CDR2 SYDVKM. V gave up 2 bases and J gave up 5 bases, with 4 bases separating them. This CDR3 is 12 amino acids long. The study's findings and limits: Productive rates of about 90% or about 30% were seen for most TCR beta V segments in an earlier analysis. Excluded were some V segments that proved indistinguishable, including TRBV6-2 and TRBV6-3. One later analysis reportedly identified an Asian-associated ancestry cluster that showed fewer N-insertions than the approximately 710-donor mean.

Primers included in the PCR were 60 Vbeta and 13 Jbeta primers. Profiling relied on immunoSEQ multiplex PCR, and the TCRdb table lists in-frame clones only, not all of them. The table shows 180,000 or so clones, with roughly 79% occurring only once. The V call is TRBV28, the J call TRBJ1-5; D not resolved. The sequence was obtained from a male donor in good health and CMV-seronegative. Sequencing was carried out using PBMCs. The CDR3 region is CASSLEHQPQHF. As DNA, the CDR3 is TGTGCCAGCAGTTTAGAGCATCAGCCCCAGCATTTT.